This T cell receptor beta chain was sequenced during a study of cytomegalovirus exposure and HLA in healthy donors. Trimming stripped 2 bases from V and 6 bases from J, with 5 bases between. Germline V CDR1 and CDR2: LGHNA, YNFKEQ. This CDR3 has 11 residues. The study ran its PCR with 60 Vbeta and 13 Jbeta primers. TCRdb's table, derived via immunoSEQ multiplex PCR, lists solely in-frame clones and lacks some. Counted here are fewer than 250,000 clones, over 60% occurring once; the ten biggest clones make up approximately 5%. The rearrangement links TRBV4-2 to TRBJ2-7; a possible D gene is TRBD1 (5 bases). The material sequenced was PBMCs. The receptor was derived from a man aged 25 to 40 in good health and CMV-seropositive. The DNA for the CDR3 is TGTGCCAGCAGCCAAAGGGGCGAGCAGTACTTC. This codes for CASSQRGEQYF.